The clone carrying this T cell receptor beta chain came up a few times. Its antigen is not known. CDR1 is SGHRS and CDR2 is YFSETQ in the germline V gene. CDR3 length: 14 amino acids. With 5 bases removed from V and 1 base from J, the gap between germline ends came to 12 bases. Individual cDNA molecules were tagged with unique molecular identifiers, the study reported. TCRdb analysed the 5' RACE reads with MiXCR anew, one entry per CDR3 protein. The sample lists tens of thousands of distinct CDR3 sequences, roughly 13% occurring once. The entry originates in a study of early T cells in non-severe SARS-CoV-2 infection. Study context: Bulk RNA from unsorted whole blood was sequenced; chains were unpaired.

Whole-study findings and limits: Matches to VDJdb favored anti-spike CD8 responses and missed private and CD4 specificities.

The TCR originated in an adult who was a healthcare worker with PCR-confirmed SARS-CoV-2 infection or an uninfected control (not recorded which). The sequencing sample was made of whole blood. This chain connects TRBV5-1 to TRBJ1-1; weak D call: TRBD1 (6 bases). CDR3 in DNA: TGCGCCAGCAGAACGGGACACCCGAACACTGAAGCTTTCTTT. Translating gives CASRTGHPNTEAFF. The full variable domain, in which reference TRBV5-1 and TRBJ1-1 provide the parts outside the CDR3, is KAGVTQTPRYLIKTRGQQVTLSCSPISGHRSVSWYQQTPGQGLQFLFEYFSETQRNKGNFPGRFSGRQFSNSRSEMNVSTLELGDSALYLCASRTGHPNTEAFFGQGTRLTVV.